This TCR beta chain derives from a study of graft-versus-host responses after intestinal transplantation. This clone has just one count. Antigen specificity is unknown. Trimming stripped 1 base from V and 4 bases from J, with 14 bases between. Per the germline V gene, CDR1 is SGHDT and CDR2 is YYEEEE. The CDR3 consists of 15 residues. Sequencing was performed with immunoSEQ multiplex PCR; in TCRdb, only in-frame clones are kept and a portion is missing. The sample yields fewer than 110,000 clones, 80% to 95% seen once. The sequence was obtained from a human donor who received an intestinal transplant. This material consisted of unstimulated CD8+ T cells sorted from spleen or lymph node cells, taken before intestinal transplant. The chain uses TRBV5-6 and TRBJ1-2; D possibly corresponds to TRBD1 (6 bases). The CDR3 nucleotides are TGTGCCAGCAGCTTGTCGGGGGGCGAGGGCTATGGCTACACCTTC. Protein: CASSLSGGEGYGYTF.